This record concerns one T cell receptor (beta chain) sequence. In its sample, this clonotype was seen a few times. Its specific antigen is unknown. Base qualities were left out, and no much larger clone turns up one base away. This sample was included in a study of human T cells and chemical hapten exposure (dated by TCRdb to the early 2020s). Concerning the study at large: For sensitization, 2% DPC in acetone was applied to a 2 cm by 2 cm area of upper inner arm skin. Weekly therapeutic DPC doses were additionally applied to the scalp of patients throughout the roughly 24-week study period. Patch testing was performed on the upper back with Finn chambers containing 0.01% DPC, and the patch tests were scored after 6 days according to International Contact Dermatitis Research Group standards. Most of the patients in the cohort were female, and the cohort covered alopecia areata with under or over 50% scalp involvement, alopecia totalis and alopecia universalis. Libraries were pooled for sequencing, and per-sample TCR yields varied mainly because of small differences in library volumes within the pool. This study followed changes in the peripheral blood TCR repertoire in vivo during primary and secondary sensitization of alopecia patients to the hapten diphenylcyclopropenone (DPC). Blood was sampled from patients pre-sensitization (week 0) and at 2, 6 and about 24 weeks after DPC sensitization. For TCR sequencing, blood came from 25 to 35 alopecia patients at anywhere from one to four time points (pre-sensitization, 2, 6 and 24 weeks). The full study reports these points: Repeated subsampling changed both the strength of the expansion versus patch-test correlation and the threshold at which the correlation became significant. Significantly more large CDR3 similarity clusters were formed by expanded TCRs than by pre-sensitization or healthy control sets, consistent with antigen-driven responses. Because every patient had alopecia, a presumed autoimmune disease, the patients' immune response might differ from that of healthy individuals. Patch test score was positively correlated with the number of PT1 expanded TCRs, with significance at thresholds 8, 16 and 32 but not at 4. DPC sensitization did not change how many TCRs were above 1 in 1000 frequency, and no evidence was found of alterations in global repertoire structure.

This specimen's time point label, per the study, means: patch test 1, 2 weeks after DPC sensitization. This specimen's treatment or condition label, per the study, means: therapeutic diphenylcyclopropenone sensitization with weekly scalp DPC. At every patch-test visit, the blood draw took place before the patch test was put on. Patients were eligible if aged 18 to 70, diagnosed with alopecia and judged suitable for DPC therapy, and pregnant patients were excluded. Unfractionated whole blood was collected in Tempus Blood RNA tubes, and total RNA was extracted from that blood. The V and J ends are trimmed by 7 bases and 5 bases, leaving 14 bases between them. The germline V gene yields SNHLY for CDR1 and FYNNEI for CDR2. The cysteine opens and the phenylalanine closes a CDR3 of 13 amino acids. The CDR3 DNA has 39 bases and is translated from base 1. The library was produced with RACE. This sample was sequenced with a NextSeq 500. During library preparation, unique molecular identifiers were attached to individual cDNA molecules so that TCRs could be counted in a quantitative, reproducible way. For every blood RNA sample, sequencing covered both the TCR alpha and TCR beta chains. Per the source publication's procedure: Samples had a median of around 92,000 TCRs, with a range from roughly 20,000 to 690,600. V, J and CDR3 annotation of the TCR reads was carried out using the Decombinator software suite. For the PS versus PT1 abundance plots, all samples were subsampled to the same number of TCRs (28,000). TCRs were defined as expanded if absent before sensitization and observed at least eight times at the 2-week time point. TCRdb applied fastp at Q25 and MiXCR to the public reads, then kept only in-frame beta chains. Rows are combined by CDR3 protein, so each entry shows the most common genes and DNA. The V and J calls and clone size are TCRdb's, not the authors'. Present in this sample are tens of thousands of distinct CDR3 sequences, approximately 10% of which were seen just once. The top ten clones comprise 1.1% to 1.5% of the sample.

The specimen comprised whole blood, sampled in connection with sensitization to the hapten diphenylcyclopropenone (DPC). The V and J genes are TRBV2 and TRBJ1-1; D gene: possibly TRBD1, on 6 matching bases. The sequence was obtained from a woman aged 45-65 years with alopecia areata. Some clones in this sample may be carry-over from other donors' samples. Here is the DNA: TGTGCCAGCACCCTCATGGGGGCTACTGAAGCTTTCTTT. Translation gives CASTLMGATEAFF. With the rest looked up from the reference TRBV2 and TRBJ1-1 genes rather than sequenced, the full variable domain is EPEVTQTPSHQVTQMGQEVILRCVPISNHLYFYWYRQILGQKVEFLVSFYNNEISEKSEIFDDQFSVERPDGSNFTLKIRSTKLEDSAMYFCASTLMGATEAFFGQGTRLTVV.